The entry below describes one T cell receptor beta chain. This clone was seen repeatedly, ten times or more. Its antigen is still unknown. The CDR3 extends 3 residues past the end of the read, so its final part is completed from the germline J gene. From the germline V gene (reference sequence), CDR1 is LNHDA and CDR2 is SQIVND. V is trimmed back by 7 bases and J by 4 bases, and the junction contains 6 bases that no gene match accounts for. Including the terminal cysteine and phenylalanine, the CDR3 comprises 14 residues. The DNA covers only part of the CDR3, 33 bases in frame from base 1. This specimen belongs to a study of T cell clonality in common variable immunodeficiency (dated by TCRdb to between 2015 and 2017). What the authors observed across the whole study: Even though DNA input was the same, control samples had an average of about 90,000 unique sequences each, compared with roughly 32,000 in CVID samples. Healthy controls shared more TCRbeta clones with each other than CVID subjects shared among themselves (p < 0.0001). Compared with healthy controls, CVID subjects showed increased TCRbeta clonality (t-test p = 0.018), a feature most characteristic of about a third of subjects. Correlations between repertoire features and clinical complications were limited by patient heterogeneity within the CVID cohort. According to the authors, figuring out what caused the increased clonality in CVID would require sequencing the repertoires of T cell subpopulations. CVID TCRbeta sequences were reported to have fewer deletions and N-nucleotide insertions and to lack highly modified clones with 13 or more V deletions.

CVID samples and control samples contributed equivalent amounts of genomic DNA as sequencing input. For every sample, a 60 bp segment covering the rearranged TCRbeta CDR3 region was amplified and then sequenced. The immunoSEQ assay, a bias-corrected multiplex PCR combined with high-throughput sequencing, was used for TCRbeta amplification. In the paper's pipeline: Every unique nucleotide sequence was considered a clone and was annotated with V, D and J genes, copy number and frequency. Sequences were labeled productive if in frame, and non-productive if out of frame or containing stop codons. As previously described, Shannon's entropy was used to calculate clonality. The predicted amino acid sequences of productive clones were used to derive mean CDR3 Kyte-Doolittle hydropathy. The R hclust function was used to hierarchically cluster scaled V gene usage with Manhattan distance and complete linkage. To assess clone sharing by CDR3 amino acid sequence, 12 repertoires per group were resampled over 100 rounds. The repertoires were searched for around 75 published EBV-specific and almost 250 published CMV-specific TCRbeta sequences. A couple of CVID samples that yielded fewer than 10,000 sequences were excluded from the analysis, so roughly 42 CVID repertoires were retained. This is the immuneACCESS table as TCRdb keeps it, with only in-frame sequences that have V and J called. A part of the clones is gone; compared with another copy, unresolved V genes explain less than half, and the rest is unexplained. That table is the source of V, J and clone size, and D and trimming were worked out from the DNA. The table records 35,000 or so clones for this sample, and not one of them appears only once. The ten largest clones add up to about 0.86% of the sample.

Most of the CVID patients and most of the healthy controls were of Caucasian heritage. Heparinized peripheral whole blood samples of 5 to 8 ml were collected from each donor. TCRbeta CDR3 repertoires were sequenced from genomic DNA of adults with common variable immune deficiency (CVID) and healthy adult controls. The control group comprised about 22 healthy adult volunteers, about 12 female and roughly ten male, aged about 23 to 75 years with a mean age of around 32. To isolate peripheral blood mononuclear cells, diluted blood was subjected to density centrifugation over Hypaque 1077 or Ficoll-Paque. Genomic DNA was extracted from unsorted mononuclear cells by Qiagen column purification or by a centrifugation-based method.

The specimen sequenced was peripheral blood mononuclear cells. The TCR sequence derives from a person between 18 and 70 years old in good health. This receptor chain uses TRBV19 and TRBJ2-2; 7 of the junction bases match TRBD2. The DNA read from the CDR3 is TGTGCCAGTAAACGGCGGGAGCTCACCGGGGAG. Its product reads: CASKRRELTGE. The full CDR3 reads CASKRRELTGELFF.